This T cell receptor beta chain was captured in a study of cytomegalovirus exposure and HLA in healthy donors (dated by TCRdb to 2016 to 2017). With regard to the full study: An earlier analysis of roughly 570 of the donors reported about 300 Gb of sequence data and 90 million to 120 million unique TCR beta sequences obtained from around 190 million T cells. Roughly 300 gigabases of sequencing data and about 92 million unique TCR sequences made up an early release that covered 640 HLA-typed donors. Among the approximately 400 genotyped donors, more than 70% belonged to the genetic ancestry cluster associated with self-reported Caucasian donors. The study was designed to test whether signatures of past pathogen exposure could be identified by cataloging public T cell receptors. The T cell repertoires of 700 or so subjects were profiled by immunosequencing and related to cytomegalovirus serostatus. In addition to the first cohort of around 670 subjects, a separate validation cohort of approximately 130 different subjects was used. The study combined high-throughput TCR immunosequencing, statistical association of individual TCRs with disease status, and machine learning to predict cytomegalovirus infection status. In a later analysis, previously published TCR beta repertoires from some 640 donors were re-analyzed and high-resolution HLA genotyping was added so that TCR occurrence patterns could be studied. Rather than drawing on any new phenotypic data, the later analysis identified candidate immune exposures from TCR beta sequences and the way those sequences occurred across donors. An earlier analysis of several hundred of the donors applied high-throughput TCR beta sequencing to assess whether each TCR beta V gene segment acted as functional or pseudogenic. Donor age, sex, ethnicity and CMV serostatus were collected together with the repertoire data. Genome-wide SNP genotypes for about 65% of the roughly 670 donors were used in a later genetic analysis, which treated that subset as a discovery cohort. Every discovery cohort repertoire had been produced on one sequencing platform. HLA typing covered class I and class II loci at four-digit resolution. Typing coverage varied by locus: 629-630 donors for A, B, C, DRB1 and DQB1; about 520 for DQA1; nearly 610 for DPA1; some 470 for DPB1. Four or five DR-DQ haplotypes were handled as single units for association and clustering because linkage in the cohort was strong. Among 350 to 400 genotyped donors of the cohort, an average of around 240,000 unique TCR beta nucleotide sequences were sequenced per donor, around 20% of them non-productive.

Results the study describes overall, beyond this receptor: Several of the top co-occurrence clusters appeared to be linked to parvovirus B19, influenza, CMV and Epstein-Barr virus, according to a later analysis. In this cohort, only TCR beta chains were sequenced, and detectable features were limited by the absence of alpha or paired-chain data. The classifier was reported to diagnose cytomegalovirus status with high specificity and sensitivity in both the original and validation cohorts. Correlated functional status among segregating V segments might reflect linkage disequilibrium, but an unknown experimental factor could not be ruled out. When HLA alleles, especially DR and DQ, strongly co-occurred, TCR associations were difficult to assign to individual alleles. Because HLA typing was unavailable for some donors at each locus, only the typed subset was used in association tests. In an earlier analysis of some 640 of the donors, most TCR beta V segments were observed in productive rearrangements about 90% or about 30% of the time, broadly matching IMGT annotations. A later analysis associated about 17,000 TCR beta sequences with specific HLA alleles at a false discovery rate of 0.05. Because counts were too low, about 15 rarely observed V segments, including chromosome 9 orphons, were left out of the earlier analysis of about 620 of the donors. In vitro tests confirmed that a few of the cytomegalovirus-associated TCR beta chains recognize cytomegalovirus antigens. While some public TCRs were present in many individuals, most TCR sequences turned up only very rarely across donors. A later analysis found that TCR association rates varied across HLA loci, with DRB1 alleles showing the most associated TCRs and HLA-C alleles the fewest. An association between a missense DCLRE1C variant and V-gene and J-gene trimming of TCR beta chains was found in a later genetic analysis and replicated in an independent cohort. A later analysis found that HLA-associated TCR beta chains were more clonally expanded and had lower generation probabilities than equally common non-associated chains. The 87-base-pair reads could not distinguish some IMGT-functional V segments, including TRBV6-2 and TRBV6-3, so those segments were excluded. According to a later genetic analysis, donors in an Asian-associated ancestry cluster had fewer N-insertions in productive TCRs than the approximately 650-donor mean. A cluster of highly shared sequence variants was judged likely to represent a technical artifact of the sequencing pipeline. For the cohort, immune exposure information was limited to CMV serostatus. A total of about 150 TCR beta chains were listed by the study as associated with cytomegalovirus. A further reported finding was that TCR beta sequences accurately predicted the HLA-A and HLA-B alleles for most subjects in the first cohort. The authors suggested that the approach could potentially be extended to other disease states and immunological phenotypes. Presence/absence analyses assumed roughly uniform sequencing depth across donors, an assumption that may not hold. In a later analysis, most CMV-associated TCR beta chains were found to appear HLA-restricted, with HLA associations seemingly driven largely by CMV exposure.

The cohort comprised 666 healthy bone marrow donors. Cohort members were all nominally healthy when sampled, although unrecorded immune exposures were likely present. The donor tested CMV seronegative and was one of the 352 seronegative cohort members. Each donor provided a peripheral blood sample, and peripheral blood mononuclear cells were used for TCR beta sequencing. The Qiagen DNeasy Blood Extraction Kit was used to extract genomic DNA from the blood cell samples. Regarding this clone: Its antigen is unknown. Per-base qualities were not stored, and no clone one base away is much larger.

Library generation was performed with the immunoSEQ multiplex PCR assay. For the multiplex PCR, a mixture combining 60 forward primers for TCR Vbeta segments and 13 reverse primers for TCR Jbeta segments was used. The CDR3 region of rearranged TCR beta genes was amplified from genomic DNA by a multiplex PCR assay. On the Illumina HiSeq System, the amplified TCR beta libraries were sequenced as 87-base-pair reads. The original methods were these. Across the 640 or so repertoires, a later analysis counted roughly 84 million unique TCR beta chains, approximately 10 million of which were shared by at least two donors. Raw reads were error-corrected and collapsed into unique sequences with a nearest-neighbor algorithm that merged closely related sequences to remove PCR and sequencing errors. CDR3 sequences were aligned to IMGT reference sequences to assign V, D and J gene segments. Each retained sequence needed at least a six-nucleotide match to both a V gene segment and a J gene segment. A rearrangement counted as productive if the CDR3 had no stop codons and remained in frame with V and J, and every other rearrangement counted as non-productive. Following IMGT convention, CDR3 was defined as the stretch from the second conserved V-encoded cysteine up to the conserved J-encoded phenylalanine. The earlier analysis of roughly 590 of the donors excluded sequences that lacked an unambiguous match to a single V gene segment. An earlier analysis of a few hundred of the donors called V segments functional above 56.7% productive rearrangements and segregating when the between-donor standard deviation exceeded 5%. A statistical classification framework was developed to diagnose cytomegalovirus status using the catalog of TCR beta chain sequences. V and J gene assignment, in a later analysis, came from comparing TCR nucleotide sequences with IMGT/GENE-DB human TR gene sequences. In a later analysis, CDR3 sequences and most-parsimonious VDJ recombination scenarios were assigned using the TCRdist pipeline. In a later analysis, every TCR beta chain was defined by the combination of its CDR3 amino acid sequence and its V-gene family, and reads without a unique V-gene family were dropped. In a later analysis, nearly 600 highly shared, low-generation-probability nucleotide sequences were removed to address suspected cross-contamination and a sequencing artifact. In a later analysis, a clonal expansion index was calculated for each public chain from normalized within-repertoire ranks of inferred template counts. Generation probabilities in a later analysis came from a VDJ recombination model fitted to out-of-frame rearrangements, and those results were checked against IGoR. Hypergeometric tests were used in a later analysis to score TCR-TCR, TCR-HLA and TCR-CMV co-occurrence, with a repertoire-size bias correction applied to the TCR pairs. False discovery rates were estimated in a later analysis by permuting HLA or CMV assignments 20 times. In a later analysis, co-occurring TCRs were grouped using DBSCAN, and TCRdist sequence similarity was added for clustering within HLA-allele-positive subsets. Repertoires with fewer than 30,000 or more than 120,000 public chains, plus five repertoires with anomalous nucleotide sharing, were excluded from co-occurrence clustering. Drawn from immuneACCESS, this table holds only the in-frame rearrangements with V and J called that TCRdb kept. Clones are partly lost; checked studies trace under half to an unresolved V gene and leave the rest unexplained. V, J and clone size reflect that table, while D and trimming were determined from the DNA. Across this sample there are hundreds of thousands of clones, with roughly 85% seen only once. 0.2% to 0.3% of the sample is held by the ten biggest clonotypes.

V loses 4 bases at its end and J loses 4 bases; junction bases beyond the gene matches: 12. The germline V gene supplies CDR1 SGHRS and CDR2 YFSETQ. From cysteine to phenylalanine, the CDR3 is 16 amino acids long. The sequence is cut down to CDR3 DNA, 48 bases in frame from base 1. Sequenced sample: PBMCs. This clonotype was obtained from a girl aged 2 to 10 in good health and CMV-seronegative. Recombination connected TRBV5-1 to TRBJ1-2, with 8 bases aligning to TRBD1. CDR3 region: CASSLRRTGLSYGYTF. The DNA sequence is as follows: TGCGCCAGCAGCCTACGCCGGACAGGGTTAAGCTATGGCTACACCTTC.